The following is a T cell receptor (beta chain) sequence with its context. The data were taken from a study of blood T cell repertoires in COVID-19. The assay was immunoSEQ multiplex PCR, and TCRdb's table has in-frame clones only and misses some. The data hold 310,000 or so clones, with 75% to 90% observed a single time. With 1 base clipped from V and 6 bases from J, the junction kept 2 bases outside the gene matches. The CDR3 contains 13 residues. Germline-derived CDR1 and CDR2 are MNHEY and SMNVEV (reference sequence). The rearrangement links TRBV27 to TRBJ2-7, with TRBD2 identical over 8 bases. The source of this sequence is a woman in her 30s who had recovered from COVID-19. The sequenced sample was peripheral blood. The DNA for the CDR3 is TGTGCCAGCAGTTTATTTCGGGGGGGCGAGCAGTACTTC. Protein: CASSLFRGGEQYF.